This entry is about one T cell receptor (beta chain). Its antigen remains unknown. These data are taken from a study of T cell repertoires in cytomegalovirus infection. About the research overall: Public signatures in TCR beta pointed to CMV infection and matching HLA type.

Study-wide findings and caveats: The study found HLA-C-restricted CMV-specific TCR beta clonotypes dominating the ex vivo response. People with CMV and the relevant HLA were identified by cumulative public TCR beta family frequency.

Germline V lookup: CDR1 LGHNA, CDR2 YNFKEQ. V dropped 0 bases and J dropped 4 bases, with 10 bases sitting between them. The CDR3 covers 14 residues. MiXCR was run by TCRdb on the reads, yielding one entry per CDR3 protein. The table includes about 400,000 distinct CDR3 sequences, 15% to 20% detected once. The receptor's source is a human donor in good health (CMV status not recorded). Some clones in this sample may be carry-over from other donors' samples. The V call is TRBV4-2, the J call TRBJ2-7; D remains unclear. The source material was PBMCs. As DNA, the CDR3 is TGTGCCAGCAGCCAAGATAGTCGAGTTTACGAGCAGTACTTC. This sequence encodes CASSQDSRVYEQYF.